One sample yielded the 10 T cell receptor beta chains listed below, sequenced in a study of T cell responses to AZD1222 COVID-19 vaccine (dated by TCRdb to the early 2020s). Per the publication, the time point label means: baseline before first vaccination. Library preparation used the immunoSEQ multiplex PCR assay. Entries here come from immuneACCESS through TCRdb and include only in-frame sequences with V and J called. Some clones fail to appear in such tables; in the studies checked, an unresolved V gene covers under half of the shortfall, and the cause of the remainder is unknown. In this sample the table shows about 130,000 clones, 86% of which occur a single time. The ten biggest clones cover about 12% of the sample. The material sequenced was peripheral blood, taken on day 0 of AZD1222 vaccination. All receptors derive from an adult in good health.

In DNA, the CDR3 is TGTGCCAGCAGTTACAGGGTCGGTACAGATACGCAGTATTTT. Translated, it gives CASSYRVGTDTQYF. The J gene is TRBJ2-3, the V gene TRBV6-5; D call uncertain. Germline V CDR1 and CDR2: MNHEY, SVGAGI. The CDR3 totals 14 residues. V lost 2 bases to trimming and J lost 3 bases, with 9 bases between them.

This clone was counted once. The chain has TRBV27 and TRBJ1-6; weak D call: TRBD1 (5 bases). V was clipped by 3 bases and J by 8 bases, with 11 bases between them. The CDR3 runs to 14 residues. From germline, CDR1 is MNHEY and CDR2 SMNVEV (reference sequence). This CDR3 reads CASSLEGRDSPLHF. The CDR3 nucleotides read TGTGCCAGCAGTTTGGAGGGGCGGGATTCACCCCTCCACTTT.

The chain couples TRBV15 to TRBJ2-7; 8 nucleotides agree with TRBD2. CDR1 is LNHNV, CDR2 YYDKDF, per germline (reference sequence). There are 16 residues in the CDR3. V was pared by 0 bases and J by 0 bases, with 4 bases of the junction left unmatched. The CDR3 bases are TGTGCCACCAGCAGAGACCGCGGGGGGAACTCCTACGAGCAGTACTTC. This codes for CATSRDRGGNSYEQYF.

The rearrangement uses TRBV5-1 and TRBJ1-1; D unclear. This CDR3 has 15 amino acids. V lost 0 bases and J 4 bases, leaving 13 bases between the germline ends. Germline CDR1 reads SGHRS; CDR2 reads YFSETQ. The CDR3 protein is CASSLGYSEGTEAFF. CDR3 coding DNA: TGCGCCAGCAGCTTGGGATATTCTGAGGGCACTGAAGCTTTCTTT.

This clone appeared a few times. This sequence joins TRBV6-1 and TRBJ2-7; 8 bases are a match to TRBD1. The CDR3 sequence is 16 residues long. V gave up 0 bases and J gave up 2 bases; unmatched junction bases: 6. Germline assignment: CDR1 MNHNS and CDR2 SASEGT. CDR3 region: CASSEALGQGAYEQYF. In DNA form, the CDR3 reads TGTGCCAGCAGTGAAGCGCTAGGACAGGGAGCCTACGAGCAGTACTTC.

CDR3 nucleotide sequence: TGTGCTAGTGCCCCCTCCGGGGGGTCGGGCGTGCAGTACTTC. It yields the protein CASAPSGGSGVQYF. The chain carries TRBV12-5 and TRBJ2-7, with 7 bases lining up with TRBD2. The CDR3 runs 14 residues. The V gene's germline CDR1 is LGHNT and CDR2 FRNRAP. With 7 bases clipped from V and 9 bases from J, the junction kept 15 bases outside the gene matches.

This rearrangement joins TRBV28 to TRBJ1-4; the D gene is possibly TRBD1 (6 bases). Looked up from germline, CDR1 is MDHEN and CDR2 is SYDVKM. With 3 bases removed from V and 2 bases from J, the gap between germline ends came to 13 bases. The CDR3 length is 16 residues. This CDR3 reads CASSLLGAQTNEKLFF. The CDR3 DNA follows: TGTGCCAGCAGTTTGTTGGGGGCGCAGACTAATGAAAAACTGTTTTTT.

Only one count was recorded for this clone. The rearrangement joins TRBV10-2 to TRBJ2-7; D is possibly TRBD2 (7 bases). The CDR3 has 15 amino acids. Trimming cost V 3 bases and J 2 bases, with 14 bases left between them. Germline V gene sequence: CDR1 WSHSY, CDR2 SAAADI. In DNA, the CDR3 is TGCGCCAGCAGTGATTGGGGGGGCGAAGCCTACGAGCAGTACTTC. It codes for CASSDWGGEAYEQYF.

CDR3 in amino acids: CASRTRGAHGYTF. In nucleotides, the CDR3 is TGTGCCAGCAGAACCAGGGGAGCTCATGGCTACACCTTC. V usage is TRBV6-5 and J usage is TRBJ1-2; D is possibly TRBD1 (6 bases). This CDR3 has 13 residues. V was shortened by 6 bases and J by 6 bases, with 14 bases between the two germline ends. The germline V gene has CDR1 MNHEY and CDR2 SVGAGI.

The V call is TRBV12-3 or TRBV12-4, the J call TRBJ1-6; D is unresolved. There are 11 residues in the CDR3. The V end lost 7 bases, the J end lost 11 bases, and 9 bases lay between the germline ends. The CDR3 spells CASTLGTPLHF. The CDR3 DNA sequence: TGTGCCAGCACCCTCGGGACACCCCTCCACTTT.